These T cell receptor beta chains were read from a single sample in a study of CD8 T cells in ankylosing spondylitis. TCRdb used MiXCR to reprocess the 5' RACE reads, holding one entry per CDR3 protein. The sample has around 770,000 distinct CDR3 sequences, around 19% seen once; the top ten hold 19%. Sequenced material: blood, either unsorted or a sorted T cell fraction (not recorded which). These receptors were obtained from a male donor with ankylosing spondylitis. CDR3s include the opening cysteine and the closing phenylalanine or tryptophan. The D gene is left open where the match is weak. For some rows the clone size is stated as once, few or many, or as a class when expanded; others skip it.

j_gene,v_gene,abundance,d_gene,CDR3nt,CDR3aa
TRBJ2-2,TRBV18,-,TRBD1,TGTGCCAGCTCACGCCCTTCAACAGGGGAGACCGGGGAGCTGTTTTTT,CASSRPSTGETGELFF
TRBJ2-5,TRBV11-3,few,-,TGTGCCAGCAGCAAAGGGGACCCGGGGGAAGAGACCCAGTACTTC,CASSKGDPGEETQYF
TRBJ1-5,TRBV4-1,-,-,TGCGCCAGCAGCCCCCGGGCCCCGGGTTGGGACAATCAGCCCCAGCATTTT,CASSPRAPGWDNQPQHF
TRBJ2-3,TRBV5-4,few,TRBD2,TGTGCCAGCAGCTTGGAGGGACTAGCAAGCGATACGCAGTATTTT,CASSLEGLASDTQYF
TRBJ2-6,TRBV7-8,-,-,TGTGCCAGCAGCCGCTTCTCGGCTGGGGCCAACGTCCTGACTTTC,CASSRFSAGANVLTF
TRBJ2-5,TRBV9,-,-,TGTGCCAGCAGCTCTCGAGTTCGGCAAGAGACCCAGTACTTC,CASSSRVRQETQYF
TRBJ2-1,TRBV5-1,few,TRBD1,TGCGCCAGCAGCTTGGCCCCGAGACAGGGGGCGAATGAGCAGTTCTTC,CASSLAPRQGANEQFF
TRBJ1-5,TRBV28,-,-,TGTGCCAGCAGTTCCCTCCGGGACCCCCTGGGTCAGCCCCAGCATTTT,CASSSLRDPLGQPQHF
TRBJ2-1,TRBV6-1,-,TRBD2,TGTGCCAGCAGAGAGGGAGGGTCCTACAATGAGCAGTTCTTC,CASREGGSYNEQFF
TRBJ2-7,TRBV30,-,TRBD2,TGTGCCTGGACGGATCGGCGGGAGTGGTCGATAGGGCAGTACTTC,CAWTDRREWSIGQYF
TRBJ2-5,TRBV7-9,few,-,TGTGCCAGCAGCTCCTCTTCGGGACGTCCAACGACGGAGACCCAGTACTTC,CASSSSSGRPTTETQYF
TRBJ2-3,TRBV6-1,-,-,TGTGCCAGCAGCAGACGGGGACAAAGCACAGATACGCAGTATTTT,CASSRRGQSTDTQYF
TRBJ2-5,TRBV10-2,few,TRBD2,TGCGCCAGCAGTGACACCGGGACTATAGGAGAGACCCAGTACTTC,CASSDTGTIGETQYF
TRBJ2-4,TRBV12-3/TRBV12-4,-,TRBD1,TGTGCCAGCAGAAGGACAGGCTCCAAAAACATTCAGTACTTC,CASRRTGSKNIQYF
TRBJ2-7,TRBV10-3,-,TRBD2,TGTGCCATCAGTGGGAACGCTGGACTAGCGGCGACCTACGAGCAGTACTTC,CAISGNAGLAATYEQYF
TRBJ2-7,TRBV24-1,-,-,TGTGCCACCAGTGATTCCGACACTGGCGAGCAGTACTTC,CATSDSDTGEQYF
TRBJ2-7,TRBV6-5,few,TRBD1,TGTGCCAGCAGTTACCCGGGACAGGGGGCCTACCCCCACGAGCAGTACTTC,CASSYPGQGAYPHEQYF
TRBJ1-5,TRBV5-1,-,-,TGCGCCAGCAGCTTGGGCCGGTCAAATACGCGTCAGCCCCAGCATTTT,CASSLGRSNTRQPQHF
TRBJ2-7,TRBV5-1,few,TRBD2,TGCGCCAGCAGCCAGGCCGGGGAGGGTTACGAGCAGTACTTC,CASSQAGEGYEQYF
TRBJ2-5,TRBV20-1,-,TRBD2,TGCAGTGCTAGAGAGACGGGAGGTAAACAGACCCAGTACTTC,CSARETGGKQTQYF
TRBJ2-3,TRBV12-3/TRBV12-4,-,TRBD1,TGTGCCAGCCAGTGGACAGGGGCTTCAGATACGCAGTATTTT,CASQWTGASDTQYF
TRBJ1-1,TRBV5-1,-,-,TGCGCCAGCGTTGACCCGCAGGGTCGAGGCACTGAAGCTTTCTTT,CASVDPQGRGTEAFF
TRBJ2-1,TRBV7-9,-,-,TGTGCCAGCACTATAGGGGGGGGGAGCTCCTACAATGAGCAGTTCTTC,CASTIGGGSSYNEQFF
TRBJ2-1,TRBV6-2/TRBV6-3,-,-,TGTGCCAGCAGTCTCTCCGATCGATGGCAAGCCAATGAGCAGTTCTTC,CASSLSDRWQANEQFF
TRBJ2-3,TRBV24-1,few,-,TGTGCCACCAGTGATCCCTCGATGGATACGCAGTATTTT,CATSDPSMDTQYF
TRBJ1-1,TRBV27,many,-,TGTGCCAGCAGTTTAAGGGATTCGGTCACTGAAGCTTTCTTT,CASSLRDSVTEAFF
TRBJ1-2,TRBV4-1,-,-,TGCGCCAGCAGCCAAGACGGCACGGGCGGCTATGGCTACACCTTC,CASSQDGTGGYGYTF
TRBJ2-5,TRBV29-1,-,TRBD2,TGCAGCGTTCCTGGACTAGCGTACCAAGAGACCCAGTACTTC,CSVPGLAYQETQYF
TRBJ2-3,TRBV4-1,few,TRBD2,TGCGCCAGCAGTAAGGCTAGCGGGATAGCAGATACGCAGTATTTT,CASSKASGIADTQYF
TRBJ1-1,TRBV7-9,-,TRBD1,TGTGCCAGCAGCCCCCAGGGGGGGTTTCAGAACACTGAAGCTTTCTTT,CASSPQGGFQNTEAFF
TRBJ2-5,TRBV20-1,few,-,TGCAGTGCTGGAGCTGCGGGGCGTTCCGAGGAGACCCAGTACTTC,CSAGAAGRSEETQYF
TRBJ2-1,TRBV20-1,few,-,TGCAGTGCTAGAGATGATGGGGTGGCGGTCATTACCTACAATGAGCAGTTCTTC,CSARDDGVAVITYNEQFF
TRBJ1-5,TRBV7-9,-,-,TGTGCCAGCAGCTTAGAGGGGAGTAAAGGCAATCAGCCCCAGCATTTT,CASSLEGSKGNQPQHF
TRBJ2-7,TRBV18,-,-,TGTGCCAGCTCACCACCGACAGGAGGCTACGAGCAGTACTTC,CASSPPTGGYEQYF
TRBJ2-7,TRBV7-2,-,-,TGTGCCAGCAGCGAAGCTAGCTCCCCTGTCTACGAGCAGTACTTC,CASSEASSPVYEQYF
TRBJ2-1,TRBV4-1,-,-,TGCGCCAGCAGCCACGAGTTGAGCAACAATGAGCAGTTCTTC,CASSHELSNNEQFF
TRBJ2-7,TRBV10-3,-,-,TGTGCCACCCAGGGAGAGTCGCACTACGAGCAGTACTTC,CATQGESHYEQYF
TRBJ2-1,TRBV27,many,TRBD2,TGTGCCAGCAGTCGACTAGCGGGCTCCTACAATGAGCAGTTCTTC,CASSRLAGSYNEQFF
TRBJ2-1,TRBV24-1,few,TRBD1,TGTGCCACCAGTGACTCGGACAGGGGGGTTTACAATGAGCAGTTCTTC,CATSDSDRGVYNEQFF
TRBJ2-7,TRBV5-1,-,TRBD2,TGCGCCAGCAGCTTGAGGACTAGCGGGCTGGACGAGCAGTACTTC,CASSLRTSGLDEQYF
TRBJ2-7,TRBV9,few,-,TGTGCCAGCAGCGTAACCGCGCAGGGGGGAAGCGAGCAGTACTTC,CASSVTAQGGSEQYF
TRBJ1-2,TRBV14,-,TRBD1,TGTGCCAGCAGCCCCACCCCTGGACAGGAAACTTATGGCTACACCTTC,CASSPTPGQETYGYTF
TRBJ2-5,TRBV29-1,many,TRBD2,TGCAGCGTTGCCGGGACTAGTGCTCAAGAGACCCAGTACTTC,CSVAGTSAQETQYF
TRBJ2-3,TRBV29-1,-,TRBD2,TGCAGCGTTGAAAGGACTAGCGGGATTTCTTTT,CSVERTSGISF
TRBJ2-3,TRBV5-1,-,-,TGCGCCAGCAGCCCCCGGGAAGCTGATACGCAGTATTTT,CASSPREADTQYF
TRBJ2-7,TRBV29-1,-,TRBD1,TGCAGCGTTGAAGGTCCGACAGGGGGACCCTACGAGCAGTACTTC,CSVEGPTGGPYEQYF
TRBJ1-1,TRBV4-1,few,-,TGCGCCAGCAGCCAACCCTCCGGGACAATGAACACTGAAGCTTTCTTT,CASSQPSGTMNTEAFF
TRBJ2-3,TRBV5-1,-,-,TGCGCCAGCAGCGTGTCCTCCGGGGATACGCAGTATTTT,CASSVSSGDTQYF